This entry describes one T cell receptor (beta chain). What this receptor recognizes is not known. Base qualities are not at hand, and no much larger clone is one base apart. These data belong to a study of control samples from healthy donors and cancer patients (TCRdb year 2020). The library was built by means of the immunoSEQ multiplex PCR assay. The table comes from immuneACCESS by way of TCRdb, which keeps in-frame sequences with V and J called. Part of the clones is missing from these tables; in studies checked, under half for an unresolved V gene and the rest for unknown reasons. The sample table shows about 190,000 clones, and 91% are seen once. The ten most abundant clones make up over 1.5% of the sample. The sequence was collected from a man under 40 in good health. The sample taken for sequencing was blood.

The DNA is as follows: TGTGCCAGCAGCCTAGGACTAGCAACCGGGGAGCTGTTTTTT. Its translation is CASSLGLATGELFF. The chain was built from TRBV11-2 and TRBJ2-2, and TRBD2 aligns with 8 junction nucleotides. The CDR3 starts with the cysteine, ends with the phenylalanine, and has 14 residues. CDR3 DNA is the only sequence kept; it has 42 bases, read in frame from the first base. From a lookup of the germline V gene, CDR1 and CDR2 are SGHAT and FQNNGV. Here V drops 5 bases and J drops 5 bases, and the junction holds 4 bases not matched to any gene.